Below are 22 T cell receptor beta chains sequenced from a single sample in a study of prognosis after radiotherapy for stage I lung cancer. By two-round multiplex PCR, the TCR beta CDR3 was amplified from genomic DNA. Amplification during the initial PCR round employed primers specific to each TRBV and TRBJ gene. TCRdb analysed the multiplex PCR reads with MiXCR anew, one entry per CDR3 protein. Of about 13,000 distinct CDR3 sequences detected, around 54% appear once; the ten largest clones hold roughly 25%. Here the sequenced sample was PBMCs, taken before or after stereotactic body radiation therapy (not recorded which). Receptors originate from a donor aged 50 or older with non-small cell lung cancer.

The chain employs TRBV20-1 and TRBJ2-1; perhaps TRBD2 as D (5 bases). Germline assignment: CDR1 DFQATT and CDR2 SNEGSKA (reference sequence). The CDR3 runs to 14 residues. The V gene lost 8 bases and the J gene lost 8 bases, with 22 bases spanning the gap. CDR3 in amino acids: CSSGLAGVGHEQFF. The CDR3 DNA is TGCAGTTCAGGCCTAGCTGGAGTGGGCCATGAGCAGTTCTTC.

This clonotype was picked up one time. This probably arose from a read error, given a far larger clone one base away. The J gene is TRBJ2-2, the V gene TRBV7-9, with 7 positions matching TRBD1. J lost 4 bases, V lost 1 base, and 9 bases had no gene match. The CDR3 contains 17 residues. Looked up from germline, CDR1 is SEHNR and CDR2 is FQNEAQ (reference sequence). The CDR3 is CASSLVRRQGITGELFF. As DNA, the CDR3 is TGTGCCAGCAGCTTAGTGCGGAGACAGGGAATCACCGGGGAGCTGTTTTTT.

This chain joins TRBV15 and TRBJ2-7; tentatively, D is TRBD2 (5 bases). Germline assignment: CDR1 LNHNV and CDR2 YYDKDF (reference sequence). V was shortened by 3 bases and J by 5 bases, with 11 bases between the two germline ends. The CDR3 loop spans 13 amino acids. The CDR3 sequence is CATSSADGDEQYF. CDR3 nucleotides: TGTGCCACCAGCAGCGCGGACGGGGACGAGCAGTACTTC.

This clonotype was recorded at least ten times. The genes are TRBV7-6 and TRBJ2-1, with D possibly being TRBD1 (6 bases). The CDR3 has 17 residues. Germline CDR1 reads SGHVS; CDR2 reads FNYEAQ. Trimming left V 0 bases short and J 5 bases short, with 17 bases between. The CDR3 here is CASSLAPGTSTNNEQFF. CDR3 sequence (DNA): TGTGCCAGCAGCTTAGCGCCCGGGACATCTACTAACAATGAGCAGTTCTTC.

Many counts were recorded for this clonotype. V usage is TRBV27 and J usage is TRBJ2-7; D not certain. Germline V gene sequence: CDR1 MNHEY, CDR2 SMNVEV (reference sequence). Trimming took 2 bases from V and 3 from J, leaving 11 bases between them. The CDR3 is 14 amino acids. The CDR3, as DNA: TGTGCCAGCAGTTTAGAGGCAGGCTTCTACGAGCAGTACTTC. Protein product: CASSLEAGFYEQYF.

This clonotype qualifies as medium-sized. V and J are TRBV15 and TRBJ1-2; 7 bases agree with TRBD1. Germline V gene data show CDR1 as LNHNV and CDR2 as YYDKDF (reference sequence). The V gene end was trimmed by 4 bases and the J gene end by 6 bases; junction bases not matched to a gene: 11. The CDR3 loop spans 15 amino acids. The CDR3, as DNA: TGTGCCACCAGCAAGGGCAGACAGGGTATCAATGGCTACACCTTC. Protein sequence: CATSKGRQGINGYTF.

The sample holds one count of this clonotype. CDR3 in amino acids: CASSLGVDTQYF. The DNA for the CDR3 is TGTGCCAGCAGCTTAGGGGTCGATACGCAGTATTTT. The chain links TRBV11-1 to TRBJ2-3; D call uncertain. V gave up 1 base and J gave up 6 bases, with 5 bases separating them. The CDR3 runs to 12 residues. Germline V gene sequence: CDR1 SGHAT, CDR2 FQDESV (reference sequence).

The genes are TRBV6-1 and TRBJ2-7; 9 bases map to TRBD2. The ends lost 7 bases at V and 4 bases at J; junction bases unmatched: 11. Germline lookup yields CDR1 MNHNS and CDR2 SASEGT. The CDR3 extends over 15 amino acids. For the CDR3, the DNA is TGTGCCAGCATCACCCCGGGACTAGCACCTTACGAGCAGTACTTC. It is translated as CASITPGLAPYEQYF.

This clonotype was recorded once. V is TRBV10-3 and J is TRBJ2-3; 9 bases are shared with TRBD2. The CDR3 is 17 amino acids. CDR1 is ENHRY, CDR2 SYGVKD, per germline. The V segment lost 2 bases and the J segment 6 bases; nucleotides outside the gene matches: 12. CDR3 in DNA: TGTGCCATCAGTGAGCCCGGGACTAGCCTGCGGGGGGATACGCAGTATTTT. The encoded protein is CAISEPGTSLRGDTQYF.

Regarding this clonotype: At one of its ends the junction is not consistent with the germline gene, which may arise from a read error. The chain has TRBV11-2 and TRBJ2-3; D perhaps matches TRBD2 (5 bases). Germline CDR1 and CDR2: SGHAT and FQNNGV. The length of the CDR3 is 16 residues. The CDR3 DNA sequence: TGTGCCAACAGCCTAGGGCGGGCTGGAATCTCAGATACGCAGTATTTT. Translation gives CANSLGRAGISDTQYF.

This chain links TRBV9 with TRBJ1-2; tentatively, D is TRBD1 (5 bases). V was shortened by 5 bases and J by 8 bases, with 19 bases between the two germline ends. The V gene's germline CDR1 is SGDLS and CDR2 YYNGEE. The CDR3 runs 14 residues. Here the CDR3 reads CASSTPGHGWGYTF. The CDR3 DNA reads as TGTGCCAGCAGTACACCTGGACATGGTTGGGGCTACACCTTC.

V gene TRBV30 combines with J gene TRBJ1-5; 9 bases line up with TRBD1. Germline V CDR1 and CDR2: GTSNPN, SVGIG (reference sequence). V was clipped by 0 bases and J by 6 bases; unmatched bases: 0. This CDR3 contains 13 residues. The CDR3 coding sequence is TGTGCCTGGAGTGTGGGACAGGGTCAGCCCCAGCATTTT. It yields the protein CAWSVGQGQPQHF.

J is TRBJ1-1 and V is TRBV6-1; no clear D gene. Germline V gives CDR1 MNHNS, CDR2 SASEGT. Trimming took 5 bases from V and 0 from J, leaving 7 bases between them. This CDR3 spans 13 amino acids. The CDR3 DNA sequence: TGTGCCAGCAGTCCGACTATGAACACTGAAGCTTTCTTT. Amino acid sequence: CASSPTMNTEAFF.

V is TRBV7-2 and J is TRBJ2-5; TRBD2 aligns across 8 bases. The CDR3 has 16 amino acids. V dropped 1 base and J dropped 2; count of bases not matched to a gene: 6. CDR1 is SGHTA and CDR2 is FQGNSA in the germline V gene. The chain's CDR3 is CASSLVSGGGQETQYF. CDR3 bases: TGTGCCAGCAGCTTAGTTTCGGGAGGGGGGCAAGAGACCCAGTACTTC.

This clonotype was counted at least ten times. The chain joins TRBV7-9 to TRBJ2-3; D not certain. CDR3 length equals 12 residues. The germline V and J ends were trimmed by 5 bases and 6 bases, with 9 bases remaining between them. CDR1 and CDR2 from the germline V gene are SEHNR and FQNEAQ (reference sequence). The CDR3, as DNA: TGTGCCAGCAGCGCAGTTGCCGATACGCAGTATTTT. Its translation: CASSAVADTQYF.

This clonotype counts as medium-sized. At one end the junction does not follow the germline gene, possibly because of a read error. CDR3 protein: CASKTDGDTQYF. DNA for the CDR3: TGCGCCAGCAAGACTGACGGAGATACGCAGTATTTT. The V call is TRBV2, the J call TRBJ2-3; D is unresolved. CDR1 and CDR2 (germline): SNHLY, FYNNEI. The length of the CDR3 is 12 residues.

By share of the sample, this clonotype is medium-sized. The chain has TRBV2 and TRBJ2-7; 12 bases agree with TRBD2. The germline V gene has CDR1 SNHLY and CDR2 FYNNEI. V lost 6 bases and J lost 1; bases outside the gene matches: 4. This CDR3 spans 15 amino acids. The CDR3 sequence is CASRRTSGISYEQYF. CDR3 nucleotide sequence: TGTGCCAGCAGACGGACTAGCGGGATATCCTACGAGCAGTACTTC.

This clonotype occurred many times. This rearrangement joins TRBV7-9 to TRBJ2-7; 11 bases line up with TRBD2. This CDR3 contains 15 residues. The germline CDR1 and CDR2 sequences are SEHNR and FQNEAQ (reference sequence). Trimming removed 5 bases from V and 0 bases from J; junction bases left unmatched: 3. CDR3: CASSPGLAASYEQYF. CDR3 nucleotides: TGTGCCAGCAGCCCGGGACTAGCGGCCTCCTACGAGCAGTACTTC.

This clonotype is medium-sized. The chain carries TRBV19 and TRBJ2-7; TRBD1 aligns across 8 bases. V trimming: 1 base; J trimming: 4 bases; junction bases outside the gene matches: 15. The CDR3 runs to 18 residues. Germline loops: CDR1 LNHDA, CDR2 SQIVND (reference sequence). The CDR3 DNA reads TGTGCCAGTAGTATAGCGGGCAGGGGGCGCTCAGGCGGTTACGAGCAGTACTTC. Protein: CASSIAGRGRSGGYEQYF.

This chain joins TRBV28 and TRBJ1-5; possibly TRBD1 for D (5 bases). Trimming took 7 bases from V and 2 from J, leaving 9 bases between them. The CDR3 covers 13 residues. The V gene's germline CDR1 is MDHEN and CDR2 SYDVKM. This CDR3 is CASKTGGNQPQHF. The CDR3 bases are TGTGCCAGCAAAACGGGGGGCAATCAGCCCCAGCATTTT.

As for this clonotype: A far larger clone is one base from this, pointing to a likely read error. The rearrangement links TRBV20-1 to TRBJ2-5, with D possibly being TRBD2 (7 bases). The end of the DNA aligns better with TRBJ2-1, so the J call may be wrong. This CDR3 has 12 amino acids. The V gene's germline CDR1 is DFQATT and CDR2 SNEGSKA (reference sequence). The CDR3 sequence: CSDSRGGNEQFF. The DNA of the CDR3 is TGCAGTGATAGTAGGGGGGGCAATGAGCAGTTCTTC.

The V call is TRBV28, the J call TRBJ2-1, with D maybe TRBD1 (6 bases). Per the germline V gene, CDR1 is MDHEN and CDR2 is SYDVKM. V lost 6 bases to trimming and J lost 3 bases, with 24 bases between them. This CDR3 spans 18 amino acids. The CDR3 here is CASSTEGSAGDIYNEQFF. The CDR3 nucleotides are TGTGCCAGCAGCACCGAGGGCTCAGCAGGGGATATCTACAATGAGCAGTTCTTC.